This T cell receptor (beta chain) is drawn from a study of blood T cell repertoires in COVID-19. Looking at the study overall: The origin of the acute and convalescent COVID-19 samples was the United States, Italy and Spain. PBMCs, B-cell-depleted T cells, or T cells provided the cDNA or gDNA that made up the material.

Germline CDR1 SEHNR, CDR2 FQNEAQ (reference sequence). This CDR3 has 14 amino acids. V lost 5 bases to trimming and J lost 0 bases; unmatched junction nucleotides: 3. In the original analysis: The assay estimated nucleated cells by amplifying reference gene primers. The repertoire was sequenced with immunoSEQ multiplex PCR; TCRdb's copy has only in-frame clones and lacks some. For V, J and clone size, that table is used; D and trimming come from the DNA. The sample has 200,000 to 300,000 clones, around 90% seen once. The sequenced sample consisted of peripheral blood. J is TRBJ1-2 and V is TRBV7-9, with 7 bases identical to TRBD1. The receptor comes from a woman in her forties with acute or convalescent COVID-19. Here the CDR3 DNA reads TGTGCCAGCAGCCTGGGACAGTCTAACTATGGCTACACCTTC. Translated, it gives CASSLGQSNYGYTF. Variable domain in full (rest from reference TRBV7-9 and TRBJ1-2): DTGVSQNPRHKITKRGQNVTFRCDPISEHNRLYWYRQTLGQGPEFLTYFQNEAQLEKSRLLSDRFSAERPKGSFSTLEIQRTEQGDSAMYLCASSLGQSNYGYTFGSGTRLTVV.